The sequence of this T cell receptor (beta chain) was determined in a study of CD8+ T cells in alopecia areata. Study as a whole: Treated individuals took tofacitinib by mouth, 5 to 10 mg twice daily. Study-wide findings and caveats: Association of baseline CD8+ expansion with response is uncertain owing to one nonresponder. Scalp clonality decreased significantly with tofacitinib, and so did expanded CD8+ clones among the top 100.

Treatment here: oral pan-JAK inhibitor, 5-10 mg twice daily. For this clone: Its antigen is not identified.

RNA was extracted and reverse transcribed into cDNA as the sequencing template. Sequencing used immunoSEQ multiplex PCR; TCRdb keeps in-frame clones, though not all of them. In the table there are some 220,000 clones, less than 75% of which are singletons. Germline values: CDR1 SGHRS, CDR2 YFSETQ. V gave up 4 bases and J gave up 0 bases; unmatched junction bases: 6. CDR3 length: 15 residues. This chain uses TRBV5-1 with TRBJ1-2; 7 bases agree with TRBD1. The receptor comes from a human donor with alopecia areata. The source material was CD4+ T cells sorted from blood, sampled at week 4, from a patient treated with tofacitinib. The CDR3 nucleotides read TGCGCCAGCAGCCCCAACAGGGGAGCTAACTATGGCTACACCTTC. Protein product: CASSPNRGANYGYTF.